This T cell receptor (beta chain) was identified during a study of blood T cell repertoires in COVID-19. This CDR3 has 17 residues. In the authors' workflow: How many nucleated cells were present was estimated from reference gene primer amplification. The method was immunoSEQ multiplex PCR; TCRdb's version includes in-frame clones alone and lacks a portion of them. V and J calls and clone size are copied from that table; D and trimming were computed from the DNA. The sample has 200,000 to 300,000 clones; 80% to 90% are singletons. The sequence derives from a man aged 35-49 years who had recovered from COVID-19. Sequenced sample: PBMCs or T cells enriched from blood (not recorded which). The chain employs TRBV21-1 and TRBJ1-3; the D call TRBD1 from the table was never checked on the DNA. TRBV21-1 is reported as a pseudogene. The CDR3 sequence: CASSKECRQGSGNTIYF. DNA of the CDR3: TGTGCCAGCAGCAAAGAGTGTCGTCAGGGGTCTGGAAACACCATATATTTT.